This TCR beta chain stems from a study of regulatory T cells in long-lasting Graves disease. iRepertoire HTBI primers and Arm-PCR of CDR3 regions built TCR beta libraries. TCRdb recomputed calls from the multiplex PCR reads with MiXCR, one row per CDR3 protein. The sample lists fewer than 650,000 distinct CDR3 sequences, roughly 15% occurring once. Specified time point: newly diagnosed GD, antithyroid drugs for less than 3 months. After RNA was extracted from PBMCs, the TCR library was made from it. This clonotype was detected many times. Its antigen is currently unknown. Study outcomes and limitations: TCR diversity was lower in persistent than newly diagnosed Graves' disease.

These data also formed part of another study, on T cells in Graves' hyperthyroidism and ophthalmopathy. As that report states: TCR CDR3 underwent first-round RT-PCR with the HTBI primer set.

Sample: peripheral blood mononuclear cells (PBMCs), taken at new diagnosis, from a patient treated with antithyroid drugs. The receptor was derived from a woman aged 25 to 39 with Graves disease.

The CDR3 DNA follows: TGTGCCAGCAGTTTTCTAGCGGGAGTCGCGAATGAGCAGTTCTTC. It yields the protein CASSFLAGVANEQFF. This chain joins TRBV2 and TRBJ2-1, with 10 nucleotides matching TRBD2. The length of the CDR3 is 15 residues. The germline gives CDR1 SNHLY, CDR2 FYNNEI. V was clipped by 5 bases and J by 7 bases; unmatched bases: 8.